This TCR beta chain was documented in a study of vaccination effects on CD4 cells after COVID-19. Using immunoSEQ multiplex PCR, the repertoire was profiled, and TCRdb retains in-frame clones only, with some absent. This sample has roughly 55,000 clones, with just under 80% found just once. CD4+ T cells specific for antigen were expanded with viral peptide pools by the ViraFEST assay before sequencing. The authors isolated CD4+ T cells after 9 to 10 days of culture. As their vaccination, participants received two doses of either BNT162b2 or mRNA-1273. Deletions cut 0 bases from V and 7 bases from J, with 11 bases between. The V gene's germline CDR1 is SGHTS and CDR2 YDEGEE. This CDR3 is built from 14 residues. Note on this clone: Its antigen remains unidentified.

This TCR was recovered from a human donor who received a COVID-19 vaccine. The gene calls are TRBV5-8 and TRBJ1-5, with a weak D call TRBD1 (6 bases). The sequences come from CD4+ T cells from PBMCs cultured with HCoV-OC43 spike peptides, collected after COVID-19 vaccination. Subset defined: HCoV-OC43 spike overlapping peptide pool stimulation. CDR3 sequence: CASSLDREYQPQHF. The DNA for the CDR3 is TGTGCCAGCAGCTTGGACAGGGAATACCAGCCCCAGCATTTT.